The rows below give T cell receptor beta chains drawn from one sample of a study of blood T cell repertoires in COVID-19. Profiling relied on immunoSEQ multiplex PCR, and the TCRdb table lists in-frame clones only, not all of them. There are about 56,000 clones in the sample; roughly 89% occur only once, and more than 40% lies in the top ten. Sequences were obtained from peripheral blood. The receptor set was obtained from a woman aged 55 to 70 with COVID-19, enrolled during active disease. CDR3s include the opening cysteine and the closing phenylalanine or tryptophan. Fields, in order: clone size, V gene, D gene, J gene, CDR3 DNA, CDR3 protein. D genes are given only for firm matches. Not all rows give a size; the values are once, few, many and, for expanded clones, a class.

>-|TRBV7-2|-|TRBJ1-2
TGTGCCAGCAGCTTGGCCACATCGGGGGGCTACACCTTC
CASSLATSGGYTF
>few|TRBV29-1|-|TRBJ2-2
TGCAGCGCCCCGGGGGACACCGGGGAGCTGTTTTTT
CSAPGDTGELFF
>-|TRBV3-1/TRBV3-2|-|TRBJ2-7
TGTGCCAGCAGCCAAGCCCCGTTTAGAGTGAGCTACGAGCAGTACTTC
CASSQAPFRVSYEQYF
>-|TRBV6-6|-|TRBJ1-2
TGTGCCAGCAGTTCCAGCAGGGGAATCGACTATGGCTACACCTTC
CASSSSRGIDYGYTF
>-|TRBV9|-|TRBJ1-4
TGTGCCAGCAGCGTAGAGGGAGGGGCAACTAATGAAAAACTGTTTTTT
CASSVEGGATNEKLFF
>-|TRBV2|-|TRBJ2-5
TGTGCCAGCCGACAGGGACTTTCTCAAGAGACCCAGTACTTC
CASRQGLSQETQYF
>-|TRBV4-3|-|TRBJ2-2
TGCGCCAGCAGCCAGGCCCAGGGGCCGGGGGAGCTGTTTTTT
CASSQAQGPGELFF
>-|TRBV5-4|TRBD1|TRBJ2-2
TGTGCCAGCAGCTTCTTGGACAGGGTGGAAGACGGGGAGCTGTTTTTT
CASSFLDRVEDGELFF
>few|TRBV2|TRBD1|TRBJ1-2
TGTGCCATTAGGGGACAGCTTAACTATGGCTACACCTTC
CAIRGQLNYGYTF
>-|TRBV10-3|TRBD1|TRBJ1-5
TGTGCCATCAGTGACGGACAGGGCAATCAGCCCCAGCATTTT
CAISDGQGNQPQHF
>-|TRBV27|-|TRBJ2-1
TGTGCCAGCGGATCCTCCAGCTGGAGCGAGCAGTTCTTC
CASGSSSWSEQFF
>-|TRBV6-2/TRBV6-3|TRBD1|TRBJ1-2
TGTGCCAGCAGTTACTCGAACACCCCATGGACAGGGGACTATGGCTACACCTTC
CASSYSNTPWTGDYGYTF
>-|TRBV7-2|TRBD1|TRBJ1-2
TGTGCCAGCAGCCCTAGTAACAGGGGGGTTCATGGCTACACCTTC
CASSPSNRGVHGYTF
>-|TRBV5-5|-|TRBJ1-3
TGTGCCAGCAGCGTTCTTGGAAACACCATATATTTT
CASSVLGNTIYF
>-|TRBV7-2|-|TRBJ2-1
TGTGCCAGCAGTGGCAGGACTTCCACCAATGAGCAGTTCTTC
CASSGRTSTNEQFF
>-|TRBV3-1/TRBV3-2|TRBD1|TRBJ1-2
TGTGCCAGCAGCCAACCCGGGACAGGATCCTATGGCTACACCTTC
CASSQPGTGSYGYTF
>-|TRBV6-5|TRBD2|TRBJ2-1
TGTGCCAGCAGTTATATAGCGGGAACCTACAATGAGCAGTTCTTC
CASSYIAGTYNEQFF
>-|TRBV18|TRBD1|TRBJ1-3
TGTGCCAGCTCTCACGTCACAGGGGACTCTGGAAACACCATATATTTT
CASSHVTGDSGNTIYF
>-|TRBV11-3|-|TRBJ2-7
TGTGCCAGCAGCCCTAGCATGGGCGGCACCTACGAGCAGTACTTC
CASSPSMGGTYEQYF
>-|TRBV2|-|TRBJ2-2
TGTGCCAGCAGGTCGACAGGTCAGAACACCGGGGAGCTGTTTTTT
CASRSTGQNTGELFF
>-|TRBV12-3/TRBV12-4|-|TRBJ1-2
TGTGCCAGCAGTTGGTCCGGAGGTGGCTACACCTTC
CASSWSGGGYTF
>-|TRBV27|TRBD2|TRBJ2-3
TGTGCCAGCAGTCCCATTACTAGCGGGGGGGCGGGCACAGATACGCAGTATTTT
CASSPITSGGAGTDTQYF
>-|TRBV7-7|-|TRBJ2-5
TGTGCCAGCAGCTTAGGCGGGACCCCCCAAGAGACCCAGTACTTC
CASSLGGTPQETQYF
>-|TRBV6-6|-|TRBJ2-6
TGTGCCAGCAGGCCCCCTTCACAACCCGGGGCCAACGTCCTGACTTTC
CASRPPSQPGANVLTF
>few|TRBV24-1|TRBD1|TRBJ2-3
TGTGCCACCAGTGCTCAGGGGGCGGGGAATTTTGGCACAGATACGCAGTATTTT
CATSAQGAGNFGTDTQYF
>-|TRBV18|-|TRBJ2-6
TGTGCCAGCTCATCTGCCCAGGGTTACGGGGCCAACGTCCTGACTTTC
CASSSAQGYGANVLTF
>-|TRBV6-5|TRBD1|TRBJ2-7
TGTGCCAGCAGCCGGAAAGGGGACAGAGTCTACGAGCAGTACTTC
CASSRKGDRVYEQYF
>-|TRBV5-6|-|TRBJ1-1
TGTGCCAGCAGCATTCCCCCCTATATAGAAGCTTTCTTT
CASSIPPYIEAFF
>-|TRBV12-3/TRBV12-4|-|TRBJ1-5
TGTGCCAGCAGCCCCCCCCGGCAGCCCCAGCATTTT
CASSPPRQPQHF
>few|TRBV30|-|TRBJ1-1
TGTGCCTGGAGTTTAACAGGGAACACTGAAGCTTTCTTT
CAWSLTGNTEAFF
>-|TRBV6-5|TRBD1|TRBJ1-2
TGTGCCAGCAGCCGACAGGGGAGTTATGGCTACACCTTC
CASSRQGSYGYTF
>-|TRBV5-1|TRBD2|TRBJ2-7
TGCGCCAGCAGCTTGGCCGGTATAGGCGGGGGCTACGAGCAGTACTTC
CASSLAGIGGGYEQYF
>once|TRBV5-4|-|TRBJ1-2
TGTGCCAGCAGCCCCGACAGTAACTATGGCTACACCTTC
CASSPDSNYGYTF
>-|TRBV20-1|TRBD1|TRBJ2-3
TGCAGTGCTAGTCCCCCTGGACAGGGCATCACAGATACGCAGTATTTT
CSASPPGQGITDTQYF
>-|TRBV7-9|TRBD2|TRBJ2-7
TGTGCCAGCAGCTTCCGGGGAGGGACCTACGAGCAGTACTTC
CASSFRGGTYEQYF
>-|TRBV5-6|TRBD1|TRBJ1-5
TGTGCCAGCAGCTTAGGGACAGGGCTGAATCAGCCCCAGCATTTT
CASSLGTGLNQPQHF
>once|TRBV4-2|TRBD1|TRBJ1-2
TGTGCCAGCAGCCAAGCCGAGGACAGGCTTAACTTGGGCTACACCTTC
CASSQAEDRLNLGYTF
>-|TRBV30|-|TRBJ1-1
TGTGCCTGGAGTGTTAACAGGGAATTCGGTGAAGCTTTCTTT
CAWSVNREFGEAFF
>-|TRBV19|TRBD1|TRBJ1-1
TGTGCCAGTAGGGACAGGGGTAGAGGGGATAACACTGAAGCTTTCTTT
CASRDRGRGDNTEAFF
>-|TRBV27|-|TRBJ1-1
TGTGCCAGCAGTTTCTCCTTGCACTCGAACACTGAAGCTTTCTTT
CASSFSLHSNTEAFF
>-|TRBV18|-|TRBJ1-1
TGTGCCAGCTCACTAGACCAGGGAAACACTGAAGCTTTCTTT
CASSLDQGNTEAFF
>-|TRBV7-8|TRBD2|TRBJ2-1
TGTGCCAGCAGCTTTGGGACTAGCGGGAACAATGAGCAGTTCTTC
CASSFGTSGNNEQFF
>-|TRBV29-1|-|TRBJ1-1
TGCAGCGTTCGGGACACTGAAGCTTTCTTT
CSVRDTEAFF
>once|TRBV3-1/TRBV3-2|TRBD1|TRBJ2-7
TGTGCCAGCCGGGACAGTCTAGGGGTCTACGAGCAGTACTTC
CASRDSLGVYEQYF
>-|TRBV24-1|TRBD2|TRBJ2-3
TGTGCCACCAGTGGCCGGACTAGCGGGAGGGAGGGGTCAGATACGCAGTATTTT
CATSGRTSGREGSDTQYF
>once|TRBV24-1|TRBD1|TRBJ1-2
TGTGCCACCAGTGACCGCAACAGGGGGCCTATGAGTGGCTACACCTTC
CATSDRNRGPMSGYTF
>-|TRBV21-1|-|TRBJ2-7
TGTGCCAGCAGTGCAGACAGGACCTACGAGCAGTACTTC
CASSADRTYEQYF
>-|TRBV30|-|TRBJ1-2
TGTGCCTGGAGTGAACAGGGCGACTATGGCTACACCTTC
CAWSEQGDYGYTF
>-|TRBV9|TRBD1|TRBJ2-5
TGTGCCAGCAGCACAAGTACAGGGGGCCGGGGGCTGGAGACCCAGTACTTC
CASSTSTGGRGLETQYF
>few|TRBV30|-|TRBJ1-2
TGTGCCTCCCCTCATTCCGGGACATATTTCCCCTATGGCTACACCTTC
CASPHSGTYFPYGYTF
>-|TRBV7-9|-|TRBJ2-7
TGTGCCAGCAGCTTAGGGGCCTTCTCCTACGAGCAGTACTTC
CASSLGAFSYEQYF
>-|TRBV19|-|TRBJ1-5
TGTGCCAGTAGTAGCGGACAGCTTCTCAATCAGCCCCAGCATTTT
CASSSGQLLNQPQHF
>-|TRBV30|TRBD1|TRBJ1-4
TGTGCCTGGAAACAGGGGCTCGAAAAACTGTTTTTT
CAWKQGLEKLFF
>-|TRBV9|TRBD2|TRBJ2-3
TGTGCCAGCAGCCCCCAAGCGGGAACCACAGATACGCAGTATTTT
CASSPQAGTTDTQYF
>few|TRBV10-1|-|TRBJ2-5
TGCGCCAGCAGTGAGCGGCAGGGTATAGAGACCCAGTACTTC
CASSERQGIETQYF